The present entry profiles one TCR beta chain with its context. What it binds is unknown. The CDR3 contains 11 residues. Germline values: CDR1 MNHNS, CDR2 SASEGT. V lost 1 base and J 10 bases, leaving 7 bases between the germline ends. This entry is derived from a study of memory CD4+ T cells and cytomegalovirus serostatus. The sort gate was single viable CD3+CD4+CD8-CD45RO+ cells for memory CD4+ T cells. Positive selection with CD4 microbeads enriched total CD4+ T cells. As processed by the authors: After removing out-of-frame reads, around 2 million distinct TCRbeta sequences remained. The assay was immunoSEQ multiplex PCR, and TCRdb's table has in-frame clones only and misses some. D and trimming come from the DNA, and the V and J calls and clone size come from that table. The table lists about 41,000 clones, more than 75% of them singletons. General observations from the study: Of 150 to 200 reported CMV TCRbeta sequences, some 70 were found in memory CD4+ repertoires.

This receptor was obtained from an adult in good health and CMV-seronegative. Source material: memory CD4+ T cells from blood. The V gene is TRBV6-1, the J gene TRBJ1-1; D not certain. The CDR3 loop is CASSEEGGAFF. CDR3 coding DNA: TGTGCCAGCAGTGAAGAGGGTGGAGCTTTCTTT.